One sample yielded the 16 T cell receptor beta chains listed below, sequenced in a study of chemoradiotherapy in HPV16-positive cancers. Measured with immunoSEQ multiplex PCR; TCRdb has only the in-frame clones, and not every one. In the table there are fewer than 18,000 clones, roughly 79% of which are singletons. This sample was gathered from a patient who underwent chemoradiotherapy. The source of these receptors is a human donor with HPV-associated anogenital cancer.

The chain combines TRBV7-2 with TRBJ1-5; the D gene is possibly TRBD1 (6 bases). CDR3 size: 15 residues. The V and J ends lost 1 base and 2 bases respectively, with 9 bases between them. In germline, CDR1 is SGHTA, CDR2 FQGNSA. This chain's CDR3 is CASSLEQGGNQPQHF. The DNA of the CDR3 is TGTGCCAGCAGCTTAGAACAGGGAGGCAATCAGCCCCAGCATTTT.

This rearrangement joins TRBV28 to TRBJ2-5; TRBD1 agrees at 7 bases. V lost 1 base, J lost 2 bases, and 4 bases stayed unmatched. The CDR3 loop spans 15 amino acids. Germline V gene data show CDR1 as MDHEN and CDR2 as SYDVKM. The CDR3 coding sequence is TGTGCCAGCAGTTTATCAGGCAGGGGGCAAGAGACCCAGTACTTC. As protein: CASSLSGRGQETQYF.

The chain carries TRBV5-1 and TRBJ1-4, with D possibly being TRBD1 (5 bases). Trimming stripped 3 bases from V and 10 bases from J, with 10 bases between. Germline V gene lookup returns CDR1 SGHRS and CDR2 YFSETQ. This CDR3 has 12 residues. CDR3 nucleotides: TGCGCCAGCAGCTCGGGGGGAGGAAAACTGTTTTTT. Protein product: CASSSGGGKLFF.

V gene TRBV5-6 combines with J gene TRBJ2-7; D gene uncertain. V lost 0 bases and J 4 bases, leaving 2 bases between the germline ends. This CDR3 spans 11 amino acids. Germline V gives CDR1 SGHDT, CDR2 YYEEEE. The CDR3 loop is CASSLGYEQYF. CDR3 coding DNA: TGTGCCAGCAGCTTGGGTTACGAGCAGTACTTC.

The chain employs TRBV19 and TRBJ2-5, with 7 bases aligning to TRBD2. This CDR3 is 15 amino acids long. Germline trimming cut 2 bases from V and 2 bases from J; bases unmatched to any gene: 5. CDR1 is LNHDA and CDR2 is SQIVND in the germline V gene (reference sequence). CDR3 amino acids: CASSIIGGIQETQYF. DNA for the CDR3: TGTGCCAGTAGTATAATCGGGGGGATACAAGAGACCCAGTACTTC.

This rearrangement joins TRBV4-2 to TRBJ2-5; D not certain. V was trimmed by 1 base and J by 1 base, leaving 10 bases between them. Germline CDR1 and CDR2: LGHNA and YNFKEQ. The CDR3 totals 15 residues. The CDR3 spells CASSQGVAAQETQYF. CDR3 coding DNA: TGTGCCAGCAGCCAAGGGGTGGCAGCCCAAGAGACCCAGTACTTC.

The CDR3 DNA is TGTGCCAGCAGCGGCGAGGGAGTTAATGAAAAACTGTTTTTT. It encodes CASSGEGVNEKLFF. The chain is built from TRBV9 and TRBJ1-4; the D is unclear. Trimming stripped 3 bases from V and 4 bases from J, with 10 bases between. Germline assignment: CDR1 SGDLS and CDR2 YYNGEE. The CDR3 has 14 amino acids.

This chain uses TRBV11-2 with TRBJ1-6; TRBD1 matches 7 bases. Trimming removed 3 bases from V and 7 bases from J; junction bases left unmatched: 0. The germline CDR1 and CDR2 sequences are SGHAT and FQNNGV. The CDR3 has 13 amino acids. The CDR3 nucleotides are TGTGCCAGCAGCTTGACAGGGAATTCACCCCTCCACTTT. Translation gives CASSLTGNSPLHF. The full variable domain, its missing parts supplied by reference TRBV11-2 and TRBJ1-6, is EAGVAQSPRYKIIEKRQSVAFWCNPISGHATLYWYQQILGQGPKLLIQFQNNGVVDDSQLPKDRFSAERLKGVDSTLKIQPAKLEDSAVYLCASSLTGNSPLHFGNGTRLTVT.

CDR3 bases: TGCGCCAGCAGCTTGACATCAGGGGCCCTCCTCAACTATGGCTACACCTTC. Encoded protein: CASSLTSGALLNYGYTF. The chain has TRBV5-1 and TRBJ1-2; D may be TRBD1 (6 bases). The V end was cut by 1 base, the J end by 2 bases, with 18 bases between. This CDR3 is 17 amino acids long. The V gene's germline CDR1 is SGHRS and CDR2 YFSETQ. The complete variable domain, with remaining parts taken from reference TRBV5-1 and TRBJ1-2, reads KAGVTQTPRYLIKTRGQQVTLSCSPISGHRSVSWYQQTPGQGLQFLFEYFSETQRNKGNFPGRFSGRQFSNSRSEMNVSTLELGDSALYLCASSLTSGALLNYGYTFGSGTRLTVV.

V is TRBV6-5 and J is TRBJ2-7, with D unresolved. This CDR3 is 14 amino acids long. Germline V gene lookup returns CDR1 MNHEY and CDR2 SVGAGI. Trimming shortened V by 5 bases and J by 1 base, and 12 bases separated the two germline ends. Here the CDR3 reads CASSILPQSYEQYF. CDR3 DNA: TGTGCCAGCAGTATACTCCCGCAATCCTACGAGCAGTACTTC.

The chain is built from TRBV6-1 and TRBJ2-2, with D possibly matching TRBD1 (5 bases). The V end lost 2 bases, the J end lost 9 bases, and 10 bases lay between the germline ends. The CDR3 length is 13 residues. Germline lookup yields CDR1 MNHNS and CDR2 SASEGT. The CDR3 here is CASSEPPDRELFF. CDR3 in DNA: TGTGCCAGCAGTGAACCCCCGGACAGGGAGCTGTTTTTT.

In its sample, this clone was seen a few times. This rearrangement joins TRBV10-3 to TRBJ2-3; 14 positions match TRBD2. The ends lost 6 bases at V and 1 base at J; junction bases unmatched: 6. Germline V lookup: CDR1 ENHRY, CDR2 SYGVKD. This CDR3 is built from 17 residues. In nucleotides, the CDR3 is TGTGCCATCAGCGAGACTAGCGGGGGGGCCCGCACAGATACGCAGTATTTT. As protein: CAISETSGGARTDTQYF.

The chain has TRBV6-5 and TRBJ1-2; TRBD1 is a possible D gene (6 bases). This CDR3 is 14 amino acids long. The germline CDR1 and CDR2 sequences are MNHEY and SVGAGI. Trimming stripped 6 bases from V and 4 bases from J, with 15 bases between. CDR3: CASSRENRAYGYTF. The CDR3 region has the DNA TGTGCCAGCAGCCGTGAGAACAGGGCCTATGGCTACACCTTC.

This chain joins TRBV7-2 and TRBJ2-3; 8 nucleotides agree with TRBD1. Trimming removed 5 bases from V and 6 bases from J; junction bases left unmatched: 10. The CDR3 has 15 amino acids. Germline loops: CDR1 SGHTA, CDR2 FQGNSA. In DNA, the CDR3 is TGTGCCAGCAGCCTCCGGACAGGGAGAGCGGATACGCAGTATTTT. Translating it yields CASSLRTGRADTQYF.

The chain carries TRBV5-1 and TRBJ2-3; 8 bases are a match to TRBD2. The CDR3 has 18 amino acids. Germline CDR1 reads SGHRS; CDR2 reads YFSETQ. With V trimmed by 0 bases and J by 6 bases, 15 bases remained unmatched. CDR3 sequence (DNA): TGCGCCAGCAGCTTGGACTCCAAGCGGGGGACTTTAGGGGATACGCAGTATTTT. Protein: CASSLDSKRGTLGDTQYF.

The chain employs TRBV28 and TRBJ1-5, with D unclear. CDR1 and CDR2 from the germline V gene are MDHEN and SYDVKM. V lost 6 bases and J lost 6, with 9 bases in between. There are 12 residues in the CDR3. The CDR3 here is CASSEAGQPQHF. The CDR3 nucleotides read TGTGCCAGCAGCGAAGCGGGTCAGCCCCAGCATTTT.